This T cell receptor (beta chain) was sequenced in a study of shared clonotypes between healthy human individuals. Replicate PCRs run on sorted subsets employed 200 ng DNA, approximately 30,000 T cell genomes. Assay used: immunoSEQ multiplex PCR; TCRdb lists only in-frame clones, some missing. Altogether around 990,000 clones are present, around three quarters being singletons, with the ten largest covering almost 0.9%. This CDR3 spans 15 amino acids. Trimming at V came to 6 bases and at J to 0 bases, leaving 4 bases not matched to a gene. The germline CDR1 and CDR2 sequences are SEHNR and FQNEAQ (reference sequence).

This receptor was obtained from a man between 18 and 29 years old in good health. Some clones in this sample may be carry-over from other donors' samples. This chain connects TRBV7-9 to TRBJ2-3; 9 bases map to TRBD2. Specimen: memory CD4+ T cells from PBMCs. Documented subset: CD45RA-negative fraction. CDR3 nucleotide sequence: TGTGCCAGCAGACTTACTAGCGGGAGCACAGATACGCAGTATTTT. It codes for CASRLTSGSTDTQYF.